This record concerns one T cell receptor beta chain sequence. The CDR3 is 13 residues long. V shed 6 bases, J shed 7 bases, and the junction held 6 bases outside the gene matches. Germline V gene data show CDR1 as MRHNA and CDR2 as SNTAGT. The assay was immunoSEQ multiplex PCR, and TCRdb's table has in-frame clones only and misses some. The sample has approximately 67,000 clones, approximately 82% seen once. The source of the sample is a study of neoadjuvant anti-PD-1 for oral cavity cancer. Patients had HPV-negative, locally advanced oral cavity squamous cell carcinoma. Blood cells were analyzed directly, without culture or expansion.

The source is a person aged 40 to 85 with oral cavity squamous cell carcinoma. J is TRBJ1-2 and V is TRBV6-4, with 9 positions matching TRBD1. Source: PBMCs, taken before nivolumab (anti-PD-1) treatment. This CDR3 reads CASRGTGLSGYTF. As DNA, the CDR3 is TGTGCCAGCAGAGGGACAGGGCTTTCTGGCTACACCTTC.